The 11 T cell receptor beta chains given below trace back to one sample, sequenced in a study of OX40 agonist ivuxolimab in advanced cancers. Measured with immunoSEQ multiplex PCR; TCRdb has only the in-frame clones, and not every one. This table holds under 40,000 clones, 65% to 80% found once. Specimen: CD4+ or CD8+ T cells sorted from blood, collected in a trial of the OX40 agonist ivuxolimab. The receptors were sampled from an adult with an advanced solid tumor such as melanoma, head and neck, liver or kidney cancer.

The gene calls are TRBV5-5 and TRBJ2-1; perhaps TRBD2 as D (6 bases). Looked up from germline, CDR1 is SGHKS and CDR2 is YYEKEE (reference sequence). Trimming removed 0 bases from V and 2 bases from J, with 9 bases in between. The CDR3 consists of 15 residues. Here the CDR3 reads CASSLGLAPYNEQFF. The CDR3 DNA is TGTGCCAGCAGCTTGGGGCTAGCGCCCTACAATGAGCAGTTCTTC.

The CDR3 here is CSGAGGGAADTQYF. Here the CDR3 DNA reads TGCAGCGGGGCGGGTGGGGGGGCGGCAGATACGCAGTATTTT. The genes are TRBV29-1 and TRBJ2-3, with a weak D call TRBD2 (7 bases). Germline CDR1 is SQVTM and CDR2 is ANQGSEA. Trimming pared 7 bases from V and 4 bases from J, leaving 18 bases between. This CDR3 is 14 amino acids long.

This sequence joins TRBV19 and TRBJ2-2; 11 bases align to TRBD1. J gave up 1 base and V 4 bases, and 2 bases lay outside the gene matches. The CDR3 sequence is 16 residues long. Germline V lookup: CDR1 LNHDA, CDR2 SQIVND (reference sequence). The CDR3 nucleotides are TGTGCCAGTAGTACGGACAGGGGGCTGAACACCGGGGAGCTGTTTTTT. Its translation is CASSTDRGLNTGELFF.

The V and J genes are TRBV5-8 and TRBJ2-3; 10 nucleotides line up with TRBD2. Looked up from germline, CDR1 is SGHTS and CDR2 is YDEGEE. There are 17 residues in the CDR3. V lost 4 bases to trimming and J lost 6 bases; unmatched junction nucleotides: 14. This CDR3 reads CASSASHAAGGLDTQYF. The CDR3 DNA reads TGTGCCAGCAGCGCATCCCATGCAGCGGGGGGGCTGGATACGCAGTATTTT.

This chain links TRBV18 with TRBJ1-4, with a weak D call TRBD1 (6 bases). The germline V gene encodes CDR1 KGHSH and CDR2 LQKENI. There are 15 residues in the CDR3. Trimming took off 4 bases at V and 2 bases at J, with 11 bases between the two ends. The CDR3 DNA reads TGTGCCAGCTCACAACAGGGTCGCACTAATGAAAAACTGTTTTTT. Translation: CASSQQGRTNEKLFF.

Here the CDR3 reads CASSRGRPGIYEQYF. The CDR3, as DNA: TGTGCCAGCAGCCGAGGCAGACCGGGTATCTACGAGCAGTACTTC. This chain connects TRBV7-9 to TRBJ2-5, with no clear D. The better agreement between TRBJ2-7 and the DNA end casts doubt on the J call. This CDR3 is built from 15 residues. Per the germline V gene, CDR1 is SEHNR and CDR2 is FQNEAQ (reference sequence).

J is TRBJ1-1 and V is TRBV28; D is unclear. V lost 6 bases, J lost 0 bases, and 11 bases lay in between. The CDR3 length is 14 residues. Germline lookup yields CDR1 MDHEN and CDR2 SYDVKM. Here the CDR3 DNA reads TGTGCCAGCAGAGCATTCTCCATGAACACTGAAGCTTTCTTT. Translation gives CASRAFSMNTEAFF.

The chain links TRBV11-2 to TRBJ1-1; D unclear. V was cut by 1 base and J by 9 bases, with 9 bases left in between. This CDR3 has 12 amino acids. Germline V gene sequence: CDR1 SGHAT, CDR2 FQNNGV. This CDR3 is CASSLGLTKAFF. CDR3 DNA: TGTGCCAGCAGCTTAGGGTTAACGAAAGCTTTCTTT.

The chain recombines TRBV16 with TRBJ1-1; 8 nucleotides agree with TRBD1. The CDR3 is made up of 15 amino acids. J was trimmed by 2 bases and V by 4 bases; bases with no gene match: 6. Germline V lookup: CDR1 KGHSY, CDR2 FQNENV. CDR3 sequence reads: CASSPFSGGNTEAFF. CDR3 sequence (DNA): TGTGCCAGCAGCCCATTTTCAGGGGGCAACACTGAAGCTTTCTTT.

The sample holds a few counts of this clone. The chain uses TRBV4-1 and TRBJ2-5; D tentatively fits TRBD1 or TRBD2 (5 bases each). With 2 bases removed from V and 0 bases from J, the gap between germline ends came to 19 bases. The CDR3 sequence is 18 residues long. Germline V gene sequence: CDR1 MGHRA, CDR2 YSYEKL. The CDR3: CASSQKGPGRNYQETQYF. The CDR3, as DNA: TGCGCCAGCAGCCAAAAAGGCCCGGGACGGAATTACCAAGAGACCCAGTACTTC.

The gene calls are TRBV5-1 and TRBJ2-7; D may match TRBD1 or TRBD2 (6 bases each). Germline V CDR1 and CDR2: SGHRS, YFSETQ. The CDR3 is made up of 15 amino acids. Trimming took off 4 bases at V and 0 bases at J, with 14 bases between the two ends. The DNA of the CDR3 is TGCGCCAGCAGCCCCGGAGGGGGGTTCTCCTACGAGCAGTACTTC. This encodes CASSPGGGFSYEQYF. Together with reference TRBV5-1 and TRBJ2-7, the CDR3 gives the full variable domain: KAGVTQTPRYLIKTRGQQVTLSCSPISGHRSVSWYQQTPGQGLQFLFEYFSETQRNKGNFPGRFSGRQFSNSRSEMNVSTLELGDSALYLCASSPGGGFSYEQYFGPGTRLTVT.